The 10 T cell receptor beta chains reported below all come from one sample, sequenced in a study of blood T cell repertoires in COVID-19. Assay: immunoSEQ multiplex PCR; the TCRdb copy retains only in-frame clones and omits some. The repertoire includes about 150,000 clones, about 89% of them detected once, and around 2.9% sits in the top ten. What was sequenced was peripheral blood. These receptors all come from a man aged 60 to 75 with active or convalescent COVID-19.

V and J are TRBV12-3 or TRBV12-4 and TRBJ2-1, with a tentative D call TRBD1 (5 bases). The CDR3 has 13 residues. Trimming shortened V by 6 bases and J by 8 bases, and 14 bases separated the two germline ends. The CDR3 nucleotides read TGTGCCAGCAGCATCCTGACAGCTGATGAGCAGTTCTTC. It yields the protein CASSILTADEQFF.

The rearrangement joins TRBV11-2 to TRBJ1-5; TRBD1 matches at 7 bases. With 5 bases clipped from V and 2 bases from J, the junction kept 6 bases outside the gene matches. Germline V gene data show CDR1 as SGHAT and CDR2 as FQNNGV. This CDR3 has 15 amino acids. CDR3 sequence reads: CASSPGQEGNQPQHF. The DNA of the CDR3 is TGTGCCAGCAGCCCCGGACAGGAGGGCAATCAGCCCCAGCATTTT.

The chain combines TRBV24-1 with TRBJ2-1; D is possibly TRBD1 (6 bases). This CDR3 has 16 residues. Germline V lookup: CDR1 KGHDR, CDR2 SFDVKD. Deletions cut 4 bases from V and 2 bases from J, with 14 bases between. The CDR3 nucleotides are TGTGCCACCAGTGAGGCCGGGACATTCACCTACAATGAGCAGTTCTTC. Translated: CATSEAGTFTYNEQFF.

CDR3 in amino acids: CASRRGLGNEQFF. The CDR3 nucleotides are TGTGCCAGCAGGAGGGGGCTCGGCAATGAGCAGTTCTTC. The chain has TRBV9 and TRBJ2-1; 7 bases are a match to TRBD1. The V and J ends lost 5 bases and 6 bases, in that order; junction bases with no gene match: 5. CDR1 is SGDLS, CDR2 YYNGEE, per germline. This CDR3 spans 13 amino acids.

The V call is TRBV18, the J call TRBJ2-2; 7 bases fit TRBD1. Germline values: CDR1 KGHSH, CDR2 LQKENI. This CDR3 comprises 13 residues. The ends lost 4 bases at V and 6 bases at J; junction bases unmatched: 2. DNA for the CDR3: TGTGCCAGCTCACGGACAGGCTCCGGGGAGCTGTTTTTT. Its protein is CASSRTGSGELFF.

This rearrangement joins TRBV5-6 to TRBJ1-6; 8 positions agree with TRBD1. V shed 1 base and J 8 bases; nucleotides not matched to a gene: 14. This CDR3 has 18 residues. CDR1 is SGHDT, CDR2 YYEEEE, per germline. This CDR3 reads CASSLIGQGAGVYSPLHF. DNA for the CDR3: TGTGCCAGCAGCTTGATCGGGCAGGGGGCGGGAGTCTATTCACCCCTCCACTTT.

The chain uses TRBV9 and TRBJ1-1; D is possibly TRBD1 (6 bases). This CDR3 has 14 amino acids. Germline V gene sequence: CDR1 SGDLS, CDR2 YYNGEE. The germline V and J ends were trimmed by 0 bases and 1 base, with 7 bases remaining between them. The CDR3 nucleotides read TGTGCCAGCAGCGTAGGGACAGAGAACACTGAAGCTTTCTTT. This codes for CASSVGTENTEAFF.

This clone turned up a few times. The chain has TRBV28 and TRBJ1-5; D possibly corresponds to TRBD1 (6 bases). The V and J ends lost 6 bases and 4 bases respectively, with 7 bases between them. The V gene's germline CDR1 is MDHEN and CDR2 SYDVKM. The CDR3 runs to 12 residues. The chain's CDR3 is CASRTGNQPQHF. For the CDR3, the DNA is TGTGCCAGCAGAACAGGGAATCAGCCCCAGCATTTT.

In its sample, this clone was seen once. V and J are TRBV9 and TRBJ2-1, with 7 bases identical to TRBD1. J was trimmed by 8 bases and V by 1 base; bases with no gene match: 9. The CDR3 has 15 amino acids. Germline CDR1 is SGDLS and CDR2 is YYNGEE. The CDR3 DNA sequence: TGTGCCAGCAGCGTACCGGGACAGCTGGCCGATGAGCAGTTCTTC. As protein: CASSVPGQLADEQFF.

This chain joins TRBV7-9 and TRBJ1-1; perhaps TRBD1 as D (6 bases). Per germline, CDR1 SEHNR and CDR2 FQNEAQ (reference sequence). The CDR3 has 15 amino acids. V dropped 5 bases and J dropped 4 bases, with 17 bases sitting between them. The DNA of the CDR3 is TGTGCCAGCAGCAAAGGACAGCCAGGTGGCACTGAAGCTTTCTTT. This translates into CASSKGQPGGTEAFF.